Given below is one TCR beta chain in context. The target antigen is unknown. This CDR3 is built from 15 residues. The V gene end was trimmed by 6 bases and the J gene end by 0 bases; junction bases not matched to a gene: 6. The source of the sample is a study of T-cell reconstitution after alpha-beta-depleted transplantation in children. Whole-study results and caveats: In some patients, recipient T cells and intrathymic progenitors surviving conditioning explained high day-60 diversity.

The authors prepared the TCRbeta library with unique molecular identifiers. TCRdb called the PCR reads again in MiXCR, with one record for every CDR3 protein. Here the sample spans fewer than 700,000 distinct CDR3 sequences, more than 20% being singletons. The starting material was PBMCs, mostly from graft donor cells, obtained 360 days after TCRalphabeta/CD19-depleted stem cell transplant. The J gene is TRBJ2-7, the V gene TRBV12-3 or TRBV12-4, with 9 positions matching TRBD1. The receptor was derived from a boy under two years old who had a stem cell transplant for acute myeloid leukemia, so the T cells may come from the graft donor. The CDR3 loop is CASSRDRAGSYEQYF. CDR3 bases: TGTGCCAGCAGCCGGGACAGGGCGGGCTCCTACGAGCAGTACTTC.